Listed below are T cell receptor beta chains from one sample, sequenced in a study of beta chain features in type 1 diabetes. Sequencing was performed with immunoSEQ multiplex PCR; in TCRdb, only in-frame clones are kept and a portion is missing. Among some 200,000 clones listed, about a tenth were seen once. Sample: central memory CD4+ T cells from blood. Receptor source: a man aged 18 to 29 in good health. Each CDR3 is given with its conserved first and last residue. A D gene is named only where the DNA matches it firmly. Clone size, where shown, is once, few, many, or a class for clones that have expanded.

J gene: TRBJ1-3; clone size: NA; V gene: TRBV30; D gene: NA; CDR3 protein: CAWRGPAGNTIYF; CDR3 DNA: TGTGCCTGGAGAGGCCCGGCGGGAAACACCATATATTTT
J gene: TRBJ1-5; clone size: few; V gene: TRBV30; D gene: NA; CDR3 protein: CAWSVGGDQPQHF; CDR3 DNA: TGTGCCTGGAGTGTCGGAGGTGATCAGCCCCAGCATTTT
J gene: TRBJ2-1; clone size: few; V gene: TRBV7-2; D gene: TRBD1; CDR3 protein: CASSHGHRGQRRNNEQFF; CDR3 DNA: TGTGCCAGCAGCCATGGTCATAGGGGACAGCGTAGGAACAATGAGCAGTTCTTC
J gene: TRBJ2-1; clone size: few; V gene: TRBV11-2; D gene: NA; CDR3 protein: CASSFLGNEQFF; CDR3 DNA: TGTGCCAGCAGCTTTTTGGGCAATGAGCAGTTCTTC
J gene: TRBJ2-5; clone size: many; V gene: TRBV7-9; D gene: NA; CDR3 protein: CASSPGQETQYF; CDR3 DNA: TGTGCCAGCAGCCCCGGCCAAGAGACCCAGTACTTC
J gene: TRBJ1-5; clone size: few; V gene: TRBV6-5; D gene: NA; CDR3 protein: CASSGRLNQPQHF; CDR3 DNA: TGTGCCAGCAGTGGGCGGCTTAATCAGCCCCAGCATTTT
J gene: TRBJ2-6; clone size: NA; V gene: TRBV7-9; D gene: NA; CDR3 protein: CASSLESWGSGANVLTF; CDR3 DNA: TGTGCCAGCAGCTTAGAGAGCTGGGGGTCTGGGGCCAACGTCCTGACTTTC
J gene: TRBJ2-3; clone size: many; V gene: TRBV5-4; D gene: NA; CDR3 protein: CASSLSGTSTDTQYF; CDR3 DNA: TGTGCCAGCAGCCTGAGCGGGACATCCACAGATACGCAGTATTTT
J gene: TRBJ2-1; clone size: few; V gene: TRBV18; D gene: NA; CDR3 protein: CASSPGLVGNEQFF; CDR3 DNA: TGTGCCAGCTCACCGGGACTGGTTGGCAATGAGCAGTTCTTC
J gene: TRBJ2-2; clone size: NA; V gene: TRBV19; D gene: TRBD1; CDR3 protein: CASSGTGNTGELFF; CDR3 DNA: TGTGCCAGCTCCGGGACAGGTAACACCGGGGAGCTGTTTTTT
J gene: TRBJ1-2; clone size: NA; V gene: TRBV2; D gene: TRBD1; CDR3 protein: CASSGSQGAVGYGYTF; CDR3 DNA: TGTGCCAGCAGTGGCTCACAGGGGGCCGTCGGCTATGGCTACACCTTC
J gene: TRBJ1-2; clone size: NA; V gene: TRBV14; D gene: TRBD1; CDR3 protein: CASSQAGTGVRGYTF; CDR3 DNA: TGTGCCAGCAGCCAAGCCGGGACAGGAGTACGCGGCTACACCTTC
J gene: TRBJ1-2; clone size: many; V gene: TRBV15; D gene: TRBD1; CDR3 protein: CATSRGDSAYGYTF; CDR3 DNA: TGTGCCACCAGCAGGGGGGACAGTGCCTATGGCTACACCTTC
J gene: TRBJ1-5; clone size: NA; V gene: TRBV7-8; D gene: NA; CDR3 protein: CASSEDFNQPQHF; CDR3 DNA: TGTGCCAGCAGCGAGGATTTCAATCAGCCCCAGCATTTT
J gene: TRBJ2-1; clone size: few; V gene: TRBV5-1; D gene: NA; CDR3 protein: CASSLGTASSYNEQFF; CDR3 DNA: TGCGCCAGCAGCCTGGGGACCGCGAGCTCCTACAATGAGCAGTTCTTC
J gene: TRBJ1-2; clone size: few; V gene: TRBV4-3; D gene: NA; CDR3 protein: CASSHQKQSYGYTF; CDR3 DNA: TGCGCCAGCAGCCATCAAAAGCAAAGCTATGGCTACACCTTC
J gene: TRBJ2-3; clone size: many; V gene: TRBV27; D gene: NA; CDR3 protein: CASSAPRVRGNTQYF; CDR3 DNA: TGTGCCAGCAGTGCCCCGAGGGTCAGGGGAAATACGCAGTATTTT
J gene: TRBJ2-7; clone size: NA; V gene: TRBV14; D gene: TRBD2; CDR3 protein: CASSLSGRVYEQYF; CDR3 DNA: TGTGCCAGCAGCCTAAGCGGGAGGGTCTACGAGCAGTACTTC
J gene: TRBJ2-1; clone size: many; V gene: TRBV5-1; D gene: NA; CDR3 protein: CASSLNGNNEQFF; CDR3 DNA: TGCGCCAGCAGCTTGAACGGGAACAATGAGCAGTTCTTC
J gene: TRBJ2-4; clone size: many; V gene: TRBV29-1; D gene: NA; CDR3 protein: CSVEDRRLAKNIQYF; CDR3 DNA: TGCAGCGTTGAAGATAGGCGCCTAGCCAAAAACATTCAGTACTTC
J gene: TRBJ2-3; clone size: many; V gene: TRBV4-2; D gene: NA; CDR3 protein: CASSQVSDTQYF; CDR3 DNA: TGTGCCAGCAGCCAAGTATCCGATACGCAGTATTTT
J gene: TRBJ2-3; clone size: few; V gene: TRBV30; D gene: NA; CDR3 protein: CAWKGDTTDTQYF; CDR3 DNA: TGTGCCTGGAAGGGCGACACCACAGATACGCAGTATTTT
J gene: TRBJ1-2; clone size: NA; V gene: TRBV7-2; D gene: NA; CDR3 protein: CASSLRDKAETF; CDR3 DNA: TGTGCCAGCAGCCTCCGGGACAAGGCTGAAACCTTC
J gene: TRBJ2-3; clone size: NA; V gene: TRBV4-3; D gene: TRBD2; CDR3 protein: CASSLGTSGRSRSTDTQYF; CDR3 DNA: TGCGCCAGCAGTCTCGGGACTAGCGGGAGATCGCGGAGCACAGATACGCAGTATTTT
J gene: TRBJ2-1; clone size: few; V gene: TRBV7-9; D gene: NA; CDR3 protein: CASSLDIYNEQFF; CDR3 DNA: TGTGCCAGCAGCTTGGACATTTACAATGAGCAGTTCTTC
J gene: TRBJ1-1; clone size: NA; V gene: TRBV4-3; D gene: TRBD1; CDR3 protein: CASSQGTGTEAFF; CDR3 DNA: TGCGCCAGCAGCCAAGGGACAGGCACTGAAGCTTTCTTT
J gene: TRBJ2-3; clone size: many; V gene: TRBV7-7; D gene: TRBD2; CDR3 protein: CASSLGLAGVSDTQYF; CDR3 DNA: TGTGCTAGCAGCCTGGGACTAGCGGGAGTATCAGATACGCAGTATTTT
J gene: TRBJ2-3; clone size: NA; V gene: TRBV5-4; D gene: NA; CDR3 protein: CASSIRAGTTDTQYF; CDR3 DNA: TGTGCCAGCAGCATCCGAGCGGGGACAACAGATACGCAGTATTTT
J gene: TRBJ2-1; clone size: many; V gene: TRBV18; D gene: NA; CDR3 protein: CASSPLGAVGSEQFF; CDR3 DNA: TGTGCCAGCTCACCCCTTGGGGCGGTAGGCAGTGAGCAGTTCTTC
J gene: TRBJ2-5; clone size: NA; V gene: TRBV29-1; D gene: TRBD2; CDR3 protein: CSVEYLAGGPQETQYF; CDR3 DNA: TGCAGCGTTGAATATCTAGCGGGAGGTCCCCAAGAGACCCAGTACTTC
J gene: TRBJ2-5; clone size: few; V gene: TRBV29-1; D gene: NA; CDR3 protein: CSVAGLQETQYF; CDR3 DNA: TGCAGCGTTGCCGGCCTTCAAGAGACCCAGTACTTC
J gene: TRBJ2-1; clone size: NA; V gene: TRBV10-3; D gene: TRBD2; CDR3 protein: CAIGLAGGQGGLEQFF; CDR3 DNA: TGTGCCATCGGTCTAGCGGGAGGACAAGGTGGGCTTGAGCAGTTCTTC
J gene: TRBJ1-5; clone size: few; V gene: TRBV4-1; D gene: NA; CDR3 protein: CASSQDLFTAQLNQPQHF; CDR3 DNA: TGCGCCAGCAGCCAAGATCTTTTCACGGCACAGCTTAATCAGCCCCAGCATTTT
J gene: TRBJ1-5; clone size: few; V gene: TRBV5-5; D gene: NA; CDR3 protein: CASRMEASNQPQHF; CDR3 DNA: TGTGCCAGCAGGATGGAGGCCAGCAATCAGCCCCAGCATTTT
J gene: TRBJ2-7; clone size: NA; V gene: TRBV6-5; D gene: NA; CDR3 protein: CASSYSRRAEHEQYF; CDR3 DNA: TGTGCCAGCAGTTACTCGAGGCGGGCCGAACACGAGCAGTACTTC
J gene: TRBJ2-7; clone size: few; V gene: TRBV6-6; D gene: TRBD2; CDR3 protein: CASSPTGLASYEQYF; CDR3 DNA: TGTGCCAGCAGCCCGACGGGACTAGCAAGCTACGAGCAGTACTTC
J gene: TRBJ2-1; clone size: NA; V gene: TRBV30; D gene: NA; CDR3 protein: CAWSVVMNEQFF; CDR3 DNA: TGTGCCTGGAGTGTGGTAATGAATGAGCAGTTCTTC
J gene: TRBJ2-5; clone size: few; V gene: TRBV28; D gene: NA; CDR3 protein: CASGPLEETQYF; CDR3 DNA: TGTGCCAGCGGCCCACTAGAAGAGACCCAGTACTTC
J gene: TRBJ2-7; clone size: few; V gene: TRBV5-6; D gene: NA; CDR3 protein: CASSLGTLSYEQYF; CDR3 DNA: TGTGCCAGCAGCTTGGGTACACTTTCCTACGAGCAGTACTTC
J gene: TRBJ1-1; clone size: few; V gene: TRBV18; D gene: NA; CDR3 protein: CASSLGGGSLNTEAFF; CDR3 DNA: TGTGCCAGCTCCCTAGGAGGGGGGAGTCTGAACACTGAAGCTTTCTTT
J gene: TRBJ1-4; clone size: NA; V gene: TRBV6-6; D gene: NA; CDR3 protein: CASSVTARNEKLFF; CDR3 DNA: TGTGCCAGCAGTGTGACAGCTCGGAATGAAAAACTGTTTTTT
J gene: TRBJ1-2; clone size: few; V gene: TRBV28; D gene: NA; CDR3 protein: CASSEPTLDSIYGYTF; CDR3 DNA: TGTGCCAGCAGCGAGCCCACTCTGGACAGTATCTATGGCTACACCTTC
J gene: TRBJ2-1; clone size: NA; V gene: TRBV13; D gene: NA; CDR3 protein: CASRRPRRDEQFF; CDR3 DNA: TGTGCCAGCAGGCGGCCCCGCCGGGATGAGCAGTTCTTC
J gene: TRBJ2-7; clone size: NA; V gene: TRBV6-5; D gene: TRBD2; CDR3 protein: CASRPIAGRYEQYF; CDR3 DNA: TGTGCCAGCAGGCCTATAGCGGGACGCTACGAGCAGTACTTC
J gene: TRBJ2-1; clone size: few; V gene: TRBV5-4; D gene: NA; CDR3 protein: CASSNLVNEQFF; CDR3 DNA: TGTGCCAGCAGCAACTTGGTAAATGAGCAGTTCTTC
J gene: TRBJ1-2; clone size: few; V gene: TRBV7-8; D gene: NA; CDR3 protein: CASSLVSSAANYGYTF; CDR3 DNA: TGTGCCAGCAGCTTAGTATCGTCGGCAGCTAACTATGGCTACACCTTC
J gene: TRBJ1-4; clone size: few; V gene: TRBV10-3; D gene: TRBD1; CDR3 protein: CAISETLQGASNEKLFF; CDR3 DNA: TGTGCCATCAGTGAGACCCTCCAGGGGGCCAGTAATGAAAAACTGTTTTTT
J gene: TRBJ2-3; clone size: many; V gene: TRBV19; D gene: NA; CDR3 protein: CASSMGSSPATDTQYF; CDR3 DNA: TGTGCCAGTAGTATGGGTAGCTCACCGGCCACAGATACGCAGTATTTT
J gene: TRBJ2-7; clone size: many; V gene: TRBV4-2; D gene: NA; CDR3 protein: CASSQDWRPAYEQYF; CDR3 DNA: TGTGCCAGCAGCCAAGATTGGCGTCCTGCCTACGAGCAGTACTTC
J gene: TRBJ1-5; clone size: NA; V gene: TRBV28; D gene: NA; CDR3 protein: CASSLRANGNQPQHF; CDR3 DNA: TGTGCCAGCAGTTTACGCGCCAACGGCAATCAGCCCCAGCATTTT
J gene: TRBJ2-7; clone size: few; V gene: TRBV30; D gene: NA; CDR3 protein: CACIRVSYEQYF; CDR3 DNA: TGTGCCTGTATCAGGGTCTCCTACGAGCAGTACTTC
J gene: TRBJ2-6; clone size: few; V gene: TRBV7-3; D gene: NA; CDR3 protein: CASSRGGESGANVLTF; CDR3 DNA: TGTGCCAGCAGCCGCGGCGGGGAATCTGGGGCCAACGTCCTGACTTTC
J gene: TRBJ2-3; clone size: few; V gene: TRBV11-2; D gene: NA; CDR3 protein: CASRDARGFSTDTQYF; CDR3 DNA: TGTGCCAGCAGAGATGCCAGGGGATTCAGCACAGATACGCAGTATTTT
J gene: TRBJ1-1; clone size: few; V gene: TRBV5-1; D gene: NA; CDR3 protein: CASSLELTSGTEAFF; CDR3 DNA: TGCGCCAGCAGCTTGGAGCTGACTAGCGGTACTGAAGCTTTCTTT
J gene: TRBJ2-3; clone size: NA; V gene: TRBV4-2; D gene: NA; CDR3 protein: CASSQVPPDTQYF; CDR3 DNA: TGTGCCAGCAGCCAAGTCCCTCCAGATACGCAGTATTTT